These 13 T cell receptor beta chains were all obtained from the same sample, sequenced in a study of OX40 agonist ivuxolimab in advanced cancers. Assay used: immunoSEQ multiplex PCR; TCRdb lists only in-frame clones, some missing. The sample carries 85,000 to 100,000 clones, more than 75% recorded once. The sample consisted of CD4+ or CD8+ T cells sorted from blood, taken in a trial of the OX40 agonist ivuxolimab. Receptors originate from an adult with an advanced solid tumor such as melanoma, head and neck, liver or kidney cancer.

Regarding this clone: In the same sample, other DNA sequences code for this CDR3. This chain uses TRBV6-1 with TRBJ1-2; no definite D call. Germline values: CDR1 MNHNS, CDR2 SASEGT. Between the trimmed V and J ends, which lost 1 base and 2 bases, there was a span of 5 bases. The CDR3 contains 13 residues. The CDR3 region has the DNA TGTGCCAGCAGTGAAGGCAGGAACTATGGCTACACCTTC. Amino acids: CASSEGRNYGYTF.

This clone occurred once. The rearrangement uses TRBV11-3 and TRBJ2-5; TRBD1 matches at 8 bases. CDR1 SGHNT and CDR2 YENEEA come from the germline V gene. The junction had 6 bases not matched to a gene; V was cut back by 5 bases and J by 1 base. This CDR3 is built from 15 residues. The CDR3 nucleotides read TGTGCCAGCAGCCCTATTGGGACAGGCCAAGAGACCCAGTACTTC. Translated: CASSPIGTGQETQYF.

CDR3 residues: CASSLGLNGQPQHF. The CDR3 DNA reads TGTGCCAGCAGCTTGGGACTTAATGGTCAGCCCCAGCATTTT. The rearrangement uses TRBV5-4 and TRBJ1-5; D ambiguous. Per germline, CDR1 SGHNT and CDR2 YYREEE (reference sequence). The CDR3 runs 14 residues. Trimming removed 0 bases from V and 6 bases from J, with 10 bases in between.

This chain uses TRBV23-1 with TRBJ1-1, with a possible D match to TRBD1 (6 bases). TRBV23-1 counts as an open reading frame of uncertain function. The CDR3 is made up of 19 amino acids. With 3 bases removed from V and 0 bases from J, the gap between germline ends came to 23 bases. The CDR3 spells CASSHGSQGRGKMNTEAFF. The CDR3 nucleotides read TGCGCCAGCAGTCACGGGAGCCAGGGGAGGGGCAAAATGAACACTGAAGCTTTCTTT.

The V and J genes are TRBV7-2 and TRBJ2-6; D uncertain. The CDR3 loop spans 15 amino acids. Germline CDR1 is SGHTA and CDR2 is FQGNSA. Between the trimmed V and J ends, which lost 1 base and 0 bases, there was a span of 4 bases. The CDR3 region is CASSLDHSGANVLTF. CDR3 nucleotides: TGTGCCAGCAGCTTAGATCACTCTGGGGCCAACGTCCTGACTTTC.

The V gene is TRBV29-1, the J gene TRBJ2-7; tentative D call: TRBD1 (5 bases). Germline-derived CDR1 and CDR2 are SQVTM and ANQGSEA. V was trimmed by 7 bases and J by 2 bases, leaving 12 bases between them. CDR3 length: 12 amino acids. The CDR3 region is CSAQTAAYEQYV. DNA for the CDR3: TGCAGCGCTCAGACAGCCGCCTACGAGCAGTACGTC.

The rearrangement links TRBV19 to TRBJ2-3, with D maybe TRBD2 (6 bases). The CDR3 runs 14 residues. Germline lookup yields CDR1 LNHDA and CDR2 SQIVND (reference sequence). V was clipped by 5 bases and J by 4 bases, with 13 bases between them. The CDR3 DNA is TGTGCCAGTAGTCCTGGGACGGGGGCAGATACGCAGTATTTT. It translates to CASSPGTGADTQYF.

This chain's CDR3 is CASSKVNTGELFF. CDR3 sequence (DNA): TGTGCCAGCAGTAAGGTGAACACCGGGGAGCTGTTTTTT. V gene TRBV11-3 combines with J gene TRBJ2-2; no reliable D call. There are 13 residues in the CDR3. V lost 6 bases, J lost 1 base, and 6 bases lay in between. Germline CDR1 and CDR2: SGHNT and YENEEA.

This chain links TRBV4-1 with TRBJ2-3, with 10 positions matching TRBD2. The J segment lost 1 base and the V segment lost 2 bases, leaving 3 bases of the junction unmatched. CDR1 MGHRA and CDR2 YSYEKL come from the germline V gene. There are 16 residues in the CDR3. CDR3 amino acids: CASSQLGLAGTDTQYF. Here the CDR3 DNA reads TGCGCCAGCAGCCAACTCGGACTAGCGGGCACAGATACGCAGTATTTT.

This chain joins TRBV4-3 and TRBJ1-1; D unclear. V was trimmed by 0 bases and J by 8 bases, leaving 13 bases between them. The CDR3 is made up of 14 amino acids. Germline CDR1 reads LGHNA; CDR2 reads YSLEER. CDR3 nucleotide sequence: TGCGCCAGCAGCCAAGATTCTGAGCCTCTCGAAGCTTTCTTT. This codes for CASSQDSEPLEAFF.

With respect to this clone: The sample holds other DNA sequences that translate to the same CDR3. The J gene is TRBJ2-2, the V gene TRBV9, with 12 bases identical to TRBD2. V was pared by 7 bases and J by 5 bases, with 12 bases of the junction left unmatched. This CDR3 contains 17 residues. The germline V gene has CDR1 SGDLS and CDR2 YYNGEE. The CDR3 region is CASSKAGLAGYTGELFF. The CDR3 coding sequence is TGTGCCAGCTCTAAGGCTGGACTAGCGGGGTATACCGGGGAGCTGTTTTTT.

The chain combines TRBV5-8 with TRBJ2-5; 8 bases are shared with TRBD1. With V trimmed by 1 base and J by 2 bases, 7 bases remained unmatched. CDR1 and CDR2 (germline): SGHTS, YDEGEE. The CDR3 has 16 amino acids. Here the CDR3 DNA reads TGTGCCAGCAGCTTGCTGACAGGGGCCATTCAAGAGACCCAGTACTTC. Translated, it gives CASSLLTGAIQETQYF.

The gene calls are TRBV28 and TRBJ2-7; 7 nucleotides align to TRBD1. CDR1 and CDR2 (germline): MDHEN, SYDVKM. The CDR3 covers 14 residues. Germline trimming cut 2 bases from V and 5 bases from J; bases unmatched to any gene: 6. The DNA for the CDR3 is TGTGCCAGCAGTTTAGACAGGGTGAGAAACGAGCAGTACTTC. Its protein product is CASSLDRVRNEQYF.